This is a list of T cell receptor beta chains from one sample in a study of shared clonotypes between healthy human individuals. Using immunoSEQ multiplex PCR, the repertoire was profiled, and TCRdb retains in-frame clones only, with some absent. The sample consists of over 2 million clones, over 85% of them appearing once. The sequenced sample consisted of naive CD4+ T cells sorted from blood. The receptors were sampled from a man between 18 and 35 years old in good health. Each CDR3 is given with its conserved first and last residue. D genes are given only for firm matches. Clone size is not always given. Where it is, it says once, few, many or a class for expanded clones.

j_gene: TRBJ1-1; v_gene: TRBV6-5; abundance: .; d_gene: .; CDR3nt: TGTGCCAGCAGTTACTCGACGCTACGGACTGAAGCTTTCTTT; CDR3aa: CASSYSTLRTEAFF
j_gene: TRBJ1-1; v_gene: TRBV5-1; abundance: .; d_gene: .; CDR3nt: TGCGCCAGCAGCACTACGGGGGACATTTTTGAAGCTTTCTTT; CDR3aa: CASSTTGDIFEAFF
j_gene: TRBJ2-1; v_gene: TRBV7-2; abundance: once; d_gene: TRBD2; CDR3nt: TGTGCCAGCAGCTTTTGGCGGGAGGGCCGGGATGAGCAGTTCTTC; CDR3aa: CASSFWREGRDEQFF
j_gene: TRBJ2-7; v_gene: TRBV19; abundance: .; d_gene: TRBD2; CDR3nt: TGTGCCAGTAGTATGGCTGGGACTAGCGGCTCCTACGAGCAGTACTTC; CDR3aa: CASSMAGTSGSYEQYF
j_gene: TRBJ2-1; v_gene: TRBV19; abundance: .; d_gene: .; CDR3nt: TGTGCCAGTAGTATCCCCAATGAGCAGTTCTTC; CDR3aa: CASSIPNEQFF
j_gene: TRBJ2-3; v_gene: TRBV6-5; abundance: .; d_gene: .; CDR3nt: TGTGCCAGCAGTTACAACACCCCTAGCACAGATACGCAGTATTTT; CDR3aa: CASSYNTPSTDTQYF
j_gene: TRBJ1-2; v_gene: TRBV6-5; abundance: .; d_gene: .; CDR3nt: TGTGCCAGCAGCACCCTCTTGACTCCTTTCAGTGGCTACACCTTC; CDR3aa: CASSTLLTPFSGYTF
j_gene: TRBJ2-5; v_gene: TRBV27; abundance: .; d_gene: .; CDR3nt: TGTGCCAGCAGCCCGAACGGGGGAGGCCAAGAGACCCAGTACTTC; CDR3aa: CASSPNGGGQETQYF
j_gene: TRBJ1-5; v_gene: TRBV5-1; abundance: .; d_gene: .; CDR3nt: TGCGGCGGGTCCAATCAGCCCCAGCATTTT; CDR3aa: CGGSNQPQHF
j_gene: TRBJ1-1; v_gene: TRBV7-3; abundance: .; d_gene: TRBD1; CDR3nt: TGTGCCAGCAGCTTAAAAGGGACAGGGAACACTGAAGCTTTCTTT; CDR3aa: CASSLKGTGNTEAFF
j_gene: TRBJ1-3; v_gene: TRBV29-1; abundance: .; d_gene: .; CDR3nt: TGCAGCGTTTGGGTATCTGGAAACACCATATATTTT; CDR3aa: CSVWVSGNTIYF
j_gene: TRBJ2-1; v_gene: TRBV27; abundance: .; d_gene: TRBD1; CDR3nt: TGTGCCAGCAGTTTAAGGACAGGGGCTTTTGAGCAGTTCTTC; CDR3aa: CASSLRTGAFEQFF
j_gene: TRBJ2-2; v_gene: TRBV4-1; abundance: .; d_gene: .; CDR3nt: TGCGCCAGCAGCCAAGAAGCTCCAGGAGCGCGGCCCGGGGAGCTGTTTTTT; CDR3aa: CASSQEAPGARPGELFF
j_gene: TRBJ2-5; v_gene: TRBV18; abundance: .; d_gene: TRBD2; CDR3nt: TGTGCCAGCTCACCACCGATGGTAGCGGGTTACCAAGAGACCCAGTACTTC; CDR3aa: CASSPPMVAGYQETQYF
j_gene: TRBJ2-1; v_gene: TRBV4-2; abundance: .; d_gene: .; CDR3nt: TGTGCCAGCAGCCAAGATTGGGGTCAAACCAATGAGCAGTTCTTC; CDR3aa: CASSQDWGQTNEQFF
j_gene: TRBJ2-5; v_gene: TRBV6-6; abundance: once; d_gene: .; CDR3nt: TGTGCCAGCAGCGAAGGGGAGACCCAGTACTTC; CDR3aa: CASSEGETQYF
j_gene: TRBJ1-4; v_gene: TRBV7-9; abundance: .; d_gene: .; CDR3nt: TGTGCCAGCAGCGGAGGGTCTAATGAAAAACTGTTTTTT; CDR3aa: CASSGGSNEKLFF
j_gene: TRBJ2-7; v_gene: TRBV6-5; abundance: .; d_gene: .; CDR3nt: TGTGCCAGCACCAGCGACCAGGGCTACGAGCAGTACTTC; CDR3aa: CASTSDQGYEQYF
j_gene: TRBJ1-1; v_gene: TRBV28; abundance: .; d_gene: .; CDR3nt: TGTGCCAGCAGTTTAGTAGTACAGGTGAACACTGAAGCTTTCTTT; CDR3aa: CASSLVVQVNTEAFF
j_gene: TRBJ1-5; v_gene: TRBV6-6; abundance: few; d_gene: .; CDR3nt: TGTGCCAGCAGGGACAGTTCTGGCAATCAGCCCCAGCATTTT; CDR3aa: CASRDSSGNQPQHF
j_gene: TRBJ2-4; v_gene: TRBV5-1; abundance: .; d_gene: .; CDR3nt: TGCGCCAGCAGCTTGGGGGATCCGCAGGGGGCCAAAAACATTCAGTACTTC; CDR3aa: CASSLGDPQGAKNIQYF
j_gene: TRBJ2-3; v_gene: TRBV30; abundance: .; d_gene: .; CDR3nt: TGTGCCTGGAGTGGGGGTAGCGGGACAGGAGATACGCAGTATTTT; CDR3aa: CAWSGGSGTGDTQYF
j_gene: TRBJ1-4; v_gene: TRBV5-1; abundance: .; d_gene: .; CDR3nt: TGCGCCAGCAGCCTAGACGCGGATAGTGAACTGTTTTTT; CDR3aa: CASSLDADSELFF
j_gene: TRBJ2-2; v_gene: TRBV29-1; abundance: .; d_gene: .; CDR3nt: TGCAGCGTTGCCGCAGGGTCGAACACCGGGGAGCTGTTTTTT; CDR3aa: CSVAAGSNTGELFF
j_gene: TRBJ2-7; v_gene: TRBV5-1; abundance: .; d_gene: TRBD1; CDR3nt: TGCGCCAGCAGCTTGGGGGACAGGGAGAGGGAGCAGTACTTC; CDR3aa: CASSLGDREREQYF
j_gene: TRBJ1-1; v_gene: TRBV5-1; abundance: once; d_gene: .; CDR3nt: TGCGCCAGCAGCTTGGTGTTCGGGGTGAACACTGAAGCTTTCTTT; CDR3aa: CASSLVFGVNTEAFF
j_gene: TRBJ1-5; v_gene: TRBV7-9; abundance: .; d_gene: .; CDR3nt: TGTGCCAGCAGCTTAGAAGGCAGGGGAAACCAGCCCCAGCATTTT; CDR3aa: CASSLEGRGNQPQHF
j_gene: TRBJ1-4; v_gene: TRBV4-1; abundance: once; d_gene: .; CDR3nt: TGCGCCAGCAGCCAAGAACGGGCCAGGACTAACGAAAAACTGTTTTTT; CDR3aa: CASSQERARTNEKLFF
j_gene: TRBJ2-7; v_gene: TRBV7-9; abundance: once; d_gene: .; CDR3nt: TGTGCCAGCAGCTTAACAGTCTACGAGCAGTACTTC; CDR3aa: CASSLTVYEQYF
j_gene: TRBJ2-3; v_gene: TRBV7-2; abundance: .; d_gene: TRBD2; CDR3nt: TGTGCCACCAGCGGACTAGCGAAGAATACGCAGTATTTT; CDR3aa: CATSGLAKNTQYF
j_gene: TRBJ2-4; v_gene: TRBV5-1; abundance: .; d_gene: .; CDR3nt: TGCGCCAGCAGCTTGGGCGGATATGCCAAAAACATTCAGTACTTC; CDR3aa: CASSLGGYAKNIQYF
j_gene: TRBJ2-3; v_gene: TRBV4-1; abundance: .; d_gene: .; CDR3nt: TGCGCCAGCAGCCAAGTGGTTCTAGCAGCACCCACGACGCAGTATTTT; CDR3aa: CASSQVVLAAPTTQYF
j_gene: TRBJ1-6; v_gene: TRBV5-5; abundance: .; d_gene: .; CDR3nt: TGTGCCAGCAGCTTGGTAGGGGTTTCACCCCTCCACTTT; CDR3aa: CASSLVGVSPLHF
j_gene: TRBJ1-4; v_gene: TRBV30; abundance: .; d_gene: .; CDR3nt: TGTGCCTGGAGTGCGCCGGCGGTAACTAATGAAAAACTGTTTTTT; CDR3aa: CAWSAPAVTNEKLFF
j_gene: TRBJ2-2; v_gene: TRBV18; abundance: .; d_gene: .; CDR3nt: TGTGCCAGCTCATTTCGACAGGCCGACACCGGGGAGCTGTTTTTT; CDR3aa: CASSFRQADTGELFF
j_gene: TRBJ2-5; v_gene: TRBV2; abundance: .; d_gene: .; CDR3nt: TGTGCCAGCAGTGTTTTTAGTGGGCAAGAGACCCAGTACTTC; CDR3aa: CASSVFSGQETQYF
j_gene: TRBJ2-3; v_gene: TRBV25-1; abundance: .; d_gene: .; CDR3nt: TGTGCCAGCAGTGAAGGGGGCTCTAGAAGTACAGATACGCAGTATTTT; CDR3aa: CASSEGGSRSTDTQYF